Listed below are T cell receptor beta chains from one sample, sequenced in a study of blood T cells in healthy people across ages. TCRdb re-called the 5' RACE reads with MiXCR, one entry per CDR3 protein. The sample lists more than 700,000 distinct CDR3 sequences, roughly 53% seen once, with approximately 40% in the top ten. The sample comprised blood. These receptors were obtained from an elderly man in good health. Both conserved end residues are part of each CDR3. D genes are given only for firm matches. Clone sizes are given selectively: once, few, many, or a class where the clone is expanded.

>TRBJ2-3|.|15|few|TRBV11-2
TGTGCCAGCAGCCCGCCGGCGGTCTTCACAGATACGCAGTATTTT
CASSPPAVFTDTQYF
>TRBJ1-1|.|15|.|TRBV20-1
TGCAGTGCTAGCGACCCACGGGTTCTTGACACTGAAGCTTTCTTT
CSASDPRVLDTEAFF
>TRBJ2-5|TRBD2|16|few|TRBV4-2
TGTGCCAGCAGCCAAGATCCAGCGGGAGATCAAGAGACCCAGTACTTC
CASSQDPAGDQETQYF
>TRBJ1-5|.|12|.|TRBV2
TGTGCCAGCAATCGCGGGGATCAGCCCCAGCATTTT
CASNRGDQPQHF
>TRBJ2-7|TRBD2|16|.|TRBV5-1
TGCGCCAGCAGCTTGGTAGGGCGGGAGGAGTTCAGCGAGCAGTACTTC
CASSLVGREEFSEQYF
>TRBJ2-3|.|10|few|TRBV29-1
TGCAGCGCGGGGGCAGATACGCAGTATTTT
CSAGADTQYF
>TRBJ2-1|TRBD1|16|.|TRBV7-2
TGTGCCAGCAGCTTATCCGGGGGGGACAGGGGTACTGAGCAGTTCTTC
CASSLSGGDRGTEQFF
>TRBJ2-5|TRBD2|15|.|TRBV29-1
TGCAGCGTCGCCGGACTAGCGGGAGCCCTCGTTGAGCAGTACTTC
CSVAGLAGALVEQYF
>TRBJ2-3|TRBD2|15|once|TRBV10-1
TGCGCCAGCAGCCCGGGTAGCGGGAGCGGAAGATACGCGTATTTT
CASSPGSGSGRYAYF
>TRBJ2-1|.|14|.|TRBV7-9
TGTGCCAGCAGCTTAACCCTGGGGGCCCACGAGCAGTCCTTC
CASSLTLGAHEQSF
>TRBJ1-5|.|13|few|TRBV7-2
TGTGCTTCTCAGGGAGGGGGCAATCAGCCCCAGCATTTT
CASQGGGNQPQHF
>TRBJ2-7|.|11|few|TRBV28
TGTGCCAGCAGAAATATCTACGAGCAGTACTTC
CASRNIYEQYF
>TRBJ2-7|TRBD1|16|few|TRBV3-1
TGTGCCAGCAGCCAAGGCCACGGGACAGGGGCCTACGAGCAGTACTTC
CASSQGHGTGAYEQYF
>TRBJ2-3|.|15|once|TRBV7-6
TGTGCCAGCAGCTTAGTGGGGGGCGAGCACAGATACGCGTATTTT
CASSLVGGEHRYAYF
>TRBJ2-7|.|17|.|TRBV3-1
TGTGCCAGCAGCCCCCGGGGAGCCCAGGCGATCGCCTACGAGCAGTACTTC
CASSPRGAQAIAYEQYF
>TRBJ1-2|.|12|few|TRBV6-6
TGTGCCAGCAGCCCCCCGGGTTATGGCTACACCTTC
CASSPPGYGYTF
>TRBJ2-7|.|15|.|TRBV29-1
TGCAGCGCCGGAAGGGGGACGCCGAGCTCCTACGAGCAGTACTTC
CSAGRGTPSSYEQYF
>TRBJ1-1|.|12|.|TRBV12-3/TRBV12-4
TGTGCCAGCAGACTCGAATACACTGAAGCTTTCTTT
CASRLEYTEAFF
>TRBJ1-5|.|15|.|TRBV2
TGTGCCAGCAGTGAAGAGGGGGACAGCAATCAGCCCCAGCATTTT
CASSEEGDSNQPQHF
>TRBJ1-2|.|13|.|TRBV29-1
TGCAGCGTTGCCCACTCTATCGTTTATGGCTACACCTTC
CSVAHSIVYGYTF
>TRBJ1-6|.|15|once|TRBV6-1
TGTGCCAGCAGTGAAGCTGGGGGGAGTAATTCACCCCTCCACTTT
CASSEAGGSNSPLHF
>TRBJ2-7|.|16|.|TRBV20-1
TGCAGTGCTAGCGTCCCCTTAGCCAAGAGCTCCTACGAGCAGTACTTC
CSASVPLAKSSYEQYF
>TRBJ2-1|.|16|few|TRBV7-3
TGTGCCAGCAGCGAAGAAGGGACCGGATACTACAATGAGCAGTTCTTC
CASSEEGTGYYNEQFF
>TRBJ2-3|.|14|many|TRBV5-1
TGCGCCAGCAGCTTGGCGGCAAGCACAGATACGCAGTATTTT
CASSLAASTDTQYF
>TRBJ1-2|.|14|.|TRBV6-1
TGTGCCGCCCACAGCCCACCCCAGGACTATGGCTACACCTTC
CAAHSPPQDYGYTF
>TRBJ2-5|TRBD2|16|.|TRBV20-1
TGCAGTGCTCCTGACCCCAGCGGGAGGGCCGGGGAGACCCAGTACTTC
CSAPDPSGRAGETQYF
>TRBJ2-4|TRBD2|13|.|TRBV25-1
TGTGCCAGCACTCGCGGGCGGGAGTATGAGCAGTACTTC
CASTRGREYEQYF
>TRBJ2-7|.|14|.|TRBV20-1
TGCAGTGCTAGTCCCTGGACTACCTCCTACGAGCAGTACTTC
CSASPWTTSYEQYF
>TRBJ2-5|.|14|once|TRBV15
TGTGCCACCAGCAGAGAGGGGGGAGCGTGGACCCAGTACTTC
CATSREGGAWTQYF
>TRBJ2-7|.|16|few|TRBV29-1
TGCAGCGTTGTTGTAGGGAACGGACCAACCCTCTACGAGCAGTACTTC
CSVVVGNGPTLYEQYF
>TRBJ2-7|TRBD2|14|.|TRBV7-6
TGTGCCAGCAGCTTTAGCGGGGCCCGCTACGAGCAGTACTTC
CASSFSGARYEQYF
>TRBJ2-1|TRBD2|19|.|TRBV12-3/TRBV12-4
TGTGCCAGCAGTTTAACCTCCCTTTCGGCGGGAGGGCCTTACAATGAGCAGTTCTTC
CASSLTSLSAGGPYNEQFF
>TRBJ2-7|.|15|.|TRBV2
TGTGCCAGCAGTGAACCAGTCCCTCCTTTATACGAGCAGTACTTC
CASSEPVPPLYEQYF
>TRBJ2-1|TRBD1|14|.|TRBV7-9
TGTGCCAGCAGCTTAGTTCAGGGGGCGGGTGAGCAGTTCTTC
CASSLVQGAGEQFF
>TRBJ2-1|.|15|few|TRBV10-1
TGCGCCAGCCCAATTCGGCAGCCCTTCTACAATGAGCAGTTCTTC
CASPIRQPFYNEQFF
>TRBJ2-5|TRBD2|15|few|TRBV7-2
TGTGCCAGCAGCTCCCCCTCTAGCGGCCAAGAGACCCAGTACTTC
CASSSPSSGQETQYF
>TRBJ2-5|.|12|few|TRBV30
TGTGCTTGGGACTCGCTGAGGGAGACCCAGTACTTC
CAWDSLRETQYF
>TRBJ2-5|TRBD1|16|.|TRBV6-1
TGTGCCAGCAGTGACCTATCACAGGGGGCCGGGGAGACCCAGTACTTC
CASSDLSQGAGETQYF
>TRBJ2-5|TRBD2|18|.|TRBV5-1
TGCGCCAGCCGAAGGGGACTAGCGGGAGGAAGTTGGCAAGAGACCCAGTACTTC
CASRRGLAGGSWQETQYF
>TRBJ2-2|TRBD2|19|.|TRBV7-9
TGTGCCAGCAGCTTACCGGGGACTAGCGGGCGACCGAACACCGGGGAGCTGTTTTTT
CASSLPGTSGRPNTGELFF
>TRBJ1-1|.|12|.|TRBV3-1
TGTGCCAGCAGCAACTTGGACACTGAAGCTTTCTTT
CASSNLDTEAFF
>TRBJ2-1|.|13|few|TRBV20-1
TGCAGTGCTAGGGGTGACATGTACAATGAGCAGTTCTTC
CSARGDMYNEQFF
>TRBJ2-7|.|14|.|TRBV7-8
TGTGCCAGCAGCTTAGCCCAGGGCCGGTACGAGCAGTACTTC
CASSLAQGRYEQYF
>TRBJ2-1|.|16|.|TRBV20-1
TGCAGTGCTAGAGATCAAAGTCTCGGAACCTACAATGAGCAGTTCTTC
CSARDQSLGTYNEQFF
>TRBJ2-5|.|13|.|TRBV20-1
TGCAGTGCTAGGGGGGCCCTCCAAGAGACCCAGTACTTC
CSARGALQETQYF
>TRBJ1-2|.|15|few|TRBV24-1
TGTGCCACCTTCGCAACCGGGACGGACAACTATGGCTACACCTTC
CATFATGTDNYGYTF
>TRBJ2-5|.|14|.|TRBV12-3/TRBV12-4
TGTGCCAGCAGCACCCGGAGGATGGGAGAGACCCAGTACTTC
CASSTRRMGETQYF
>TRBJ2-3|.|16|many|TRBV6-4
TGTGCCAGCAGGGAGTCCTCTCTTTCTAGCACAGATACGCAGTATTTT
CASRESSLSSTDTQYF
>TRBJ1-1|.|15|.|TRBV3-1
TGTGCCAGCAGCCAAGATAAGTCGGGCCAAACTGAAGCTTTCTTT
CASSQDKSGQTEAFF
>TRBJ2-4|.|15|.|TRBV3-1
TGTGCCAGCAGCCAAGGCGACAAGGACGTCAACATTCAGTACTTC
CASSQGDKDVNIQYF
>TRBJ1-5|.|15|.|TRBV28
TGTGCCAGCAGTTTATCAACAAATAGCAATCAGCCCCAGCATTTT
CASSLSTNSNQPQHF
>TRBJ2-6|.|18|once|TRBV3-1
TGTGCCAGCAGTCCAGTCTTTGACCCGGGCTCTGGGGCCAACGTCCTGACTTTC
CASSPVFDPGSGANVLTF
>TRBJ2-7|TRBD2|16|.|TRBV12-3/TRBV12-4
TGTGCCAGCAGGGTAGCGGGAGCGGGGGAATCCTACGAGCAGTACTTC
CASRVAGAGESYEQYF